This TCR beta chain was observed in a study of beta chain features in type 1 diabetes. At the level of the study: There was similarity between patients and healthy donors in age, gender and cell yields.

This CDR3 comprises 15 residues. Germline loops: CDR1 KGHSH, CDR2 LQKENI. Trimming removed 5 bases from V and 4 bases from J; junction bases left unmatched: 7. Expressed TCRB transcripts got sequenced, as all isolated RNA was reverse transcribed. Method: immunoSEQ multiplex PCR; TCRdb's copy keeps in-frame clones and lacks some. The sample carries 130,000 to 150,000 clones, 6.9% recorded once. The chain recombines TRBV18 with TRBJ1-5, with 8 nucleotides matching TRBD1. The clonotype was recovered from a woman in her twenties or thirties in good health. Sequenced input: central memory CD4+ T cells from blood. The CDR3 is CASSGGTGKNQPQHF. CDR3 nucleotide sequence: TGTGCCAGCTCAGGTGGGACAGGAAAAAATCAGCCCCAGCATTTT.